Listed below are T cell receptor beta chains from one sample, sequenced in a study of blood T cell repertoires in COVID-19. Here immunoSEQ multiplex PCR was the method, and the copy in TCRdb shows in-frame clones only, minus some. The table shows around 68,000 clones, with around 90% occurring only once. The specimen sequenced was peripheral blood. These receptors came from a human donor in a cohort sampled during active COVID-19. The CDR3 runs from the conserved cysteine through the conserved F or W. Fields, in order: CDR3 protein, CDR3 DNA, J gene, D gene, V gene, clone size. D genes are given only for firm matches. Clone size is given for some rows only: seen once, a few or many times, or a class if the clone is expanded.

cdr3_aa: CARSPRTGRDTQYF
cdr3_nt: TGTGCCAGAAGCCCGAGGACAGGCAGAGATACGCAGTATTTT
j_call: TRBJ2-3
d_call: TRBD1
v_call: TRBV5-3
clone_size: once

cdr3_aa: CASSVVDTTGELFF
cdr3_nt: TGTGCCAGCAGCGTAGTGGACACCACCGGGGAGCTGTTTTTT
j_call: TRBJ2-2
d_call: NA
v_call: TRBV9
clone_size: NA

cdr3_aa: CASNPGQGAGTGELFF
cdr3_nt: TGCGCCAGTAATCCGGGACAGGGGGCTGGCACCGGGGAGCTGTTTTTT
j_call: TRBJ2-2
d_call: TRBD1
v_call: TRBV5-1
clone_size: NA

cdr3_aa: CASTLGGRDQPQHF
cdr3_nt: TGTGCCAGCACCTTAGGAGGGCGAGATCAGCCCCAGCATTTT
j_call: TRBJ1-5
d_call: NA
v_call: TRBV28
clone_size: NA

cdr3_aa: CASSYSTGGTNYGYTF
cdr3_nt: TGTGCCAGCAGTTACTCGACAGGGGGTACTAACTATGGCTACACCTTC
j_call: TRBJ1-2
d_call: TRBD1
v_call: TRBV28
clone_size: NA

cdr3_aa: CAWSGQRVTNTGELFF
cdr3_nt: TGTGCCTGGAGTGGACAGCGAGTAACGAACACCGGGGAGCTGTTTTTT
j_call: TRBJ2-2
d_call: NA
v_call: TRBV30
clone_size: NA

cdr3_aa: CASSLAAGETKDTQYF
cdr3_nt: TGTGCCAGCAGCTTAGCGGCGGGAGAAACAAAAGATACGCAGTATTTT
j_call: TRBJ2-3
d_call: TRBD2
v_call: TRBV7-6
clone_size: NA

cdr3_aa: CASSPRGMGDYEQYF
cdr3_nt: TGTGCCAGCAGCCCCAGGGGAATGGGGGACTACGAGCAGTACTTC
j_call: TRBJ2-7
d_call: NA
v_call: TRBV28
clone_size: NA

cdr3_aa: CASSLAPQTGRRGYTF
cdr3_nt: TGTGCCAGCAGCTTAGCCCCCCAGACAGGGAGAAGAGGCTACACCTTC
j_call: TRBJ1-2
d_call: TRBD1
v_call: TRBV7-9
clone_size: NA

cdr3_aa: CASSPGGRPAFF
cdr3_nt: TGTGCCAGCAGCCCAGGGGGCAGGCCAGCTTTCTTT
j_call: TRBJ1-1
d_call: TRBD1
v_call: TRBV6-6
clone_size: few

cdr3_aa: CASSEIRTSGGSETQYF
cdr3_nt: TGTGCCAGCAGTGAAATTAGGACTAGCGGGGGATCAGAGACCCAGTACTTC
j_call: TRBJ2-5
d_call: TRBD2
v_call: TRBV6-1
clone_size: NA

cdr3_aa: CASSIVAGMNTEAFF
cdr3_nt: TGTGCCAGTAGTATAGTAGCAGGGATGAACACTGAAGCTTTCTTT
j_call: TRBJ1-1
d_call: NA
v_call: TRBV19
clone_size: NA

cdr3_aa: CASSLISSLGGSYNEQFF
cdr3_nt: TGTGCCAGCAGCCTGATCTCCTCCTTAGGCGGCTCCTACAATGAGCAGTTCTTC
j_call: TRBJ2-1
d_call: NA
v_call: TRBV11-2
clone_size: few

cdr3_aa: CASSYSTSGDSSSGANVLTF
cdr3_nt: TGTGCCAGCAGTTACTCGACTAGCGGGGACTCTAGCTCTGGGGCCAACGTCCTGACTTTC
j_call: TRBJ2-6
d_call: TRBD2
v_call: TRBV6-2/TRBV6-3
clone_size: NA

cdr3_aa: CASSAHDFSPEAFF
cdr3_nt: TGTGCCAGCAGTGCCCATGACTTTTCCCCAGAAGCTTTCTTT
j_call: TRBJ1-1
d_call: NA
v_call: TRBV2
clone_size: NA

cdr3_aa: CASSSGTGFYEQYF
cdr3_nt: TGTGCCAGCAGCTCGGGGACAGGTTTCTACGAGCAGTACTTC
j_call: TRBJ2-7
d_call: TRBD1
v_call: TRBV2
clone_size: NA

cdr3_aa: CASNTAQGPGELFF
cdr3_nt: TGTGCCAGTAACACCGCCCAGGGCCCCGGGGAGCTGTTTTTT
j_call: TRBJ2-2
d_call: NA
v_call: TRBV25-1
clone_size: NA

cdr3_aa: CASSPLPSGRFTGELFF
cdr3_nt: TGTGCCAGCTCACCACTCCCTAGCGGGAGGTTCACCGGGGAGCTGTTTTTT
j_call: TRBJ2-2
d_call: TRBD2
v_call: TRBV18
clone_size: NA

cdr3_aa: CASSRDSSYNSPLHF
cdr3_nt: TGTGCCAGCAGCAGGGACAGCTCCTATAATTCACCCCTCCACTTT
j_call: TRBJ1-6
d_call: TRBD1
v_call: TRBV25-1
clone_size: NA

cdr3_aa: CASSRQQETQYF
cdr3_nt: TGTGCCAGCAGTCGACAGCAAGAGACCCAGTACTTC
j_call: TRBJ2-5
d_call: NA
v_call: TRBV5-8
clone_size: NA

cdr3_aa: CASSVRQEETQYF
cdr3_nt: TGTGCCAGCAGCGTGCGACAAGAAGAGACCCAGTACTTC
j_call: TRBJ2-5
d_call: NA
v_call: TRBV9
clone_size: NA

cdr3_aa: CAWSSKSGSLNEKLFF
cdr3_nt: TGTGCCTGGAGCTCTAAATCGGGTTCGTTGAATGAAAAACTGTTTTTT
j_call: TRBJ1-4
d_call: NA
v_call: TRBV30
clone_size: NA

cdr3_aa: CASSLRQGSYEQYF
cdr3_nt: TGTGCCAGCAGTCTGCGACAGGGCTCCTACGAGCAGTACTTC
j_call: TRBJ2-7
d_call: TRBD1
v_call: TRBV27
clone_size: NA

cdr3_aa: CAISEIGAAGGSTDTQYF
cdr3_nt: TGTGCCATCAGTGAGATCGGCGCAGCGGGAGGAAGCACAGATACGCAGTATTTT
j_call: TRBJ2-3
d_call: TRBD2
v_call: TRBV10-3
clone_size: NA

cdr3_aa: CAWSVSSINEKLFF
cdr3_nt: TGTGCCTGGAGTGTATCGAGTATCAATGAAAAACTGTTTTTT
j_call: TRBJ1-4
d_call: NA
v_call: TRBV30
clone_size: NA

cdr3_aa: CASTGTLYSGNTIYF
cdr3_nt: TGTGCCAGTACTGGTACTCTCTACTCTGGAAACACCATATATTTT
j_call: TRBJ1-3
d_call: NA
v_call: TRBV6-5
clone_size: NA

cdr3_aa: CAISMNTEAFF
cdr3_nt: TGTGCCATTTCCATGAACACTGAAGCTTTCTTT
j_call: TRBJ1-1
d_call: NA
v_call: TRBV10-3
clone_size: medium-sized

cdr3_aa: CASSLLGSGGKDTQYF
cdr3_nt: TGTGCCAGCAGTCTTCTCGGGTCGGGAGGGAAAGATACGCAGTATTTT
j_call: TRBJ2-3
d_call: TRBD2
v_call: TRBV27
clone_size: NA

cdr3_aa: CASSSSLVGVNTEAFF
cdr3_nt: TGTGCCAGCAGTTCATCCCTGGTAGGGGTGAACACTGAAGCTTTCTTT
j_call: TRBJ1-1
d_call: NA
v_call: TRBV6-2/TRBV6-3
clone_size: NA

cdr3_aa: CASSLGLAGTDTQYF
cdr3_nt: TGCGCCAGCAGCTTAGGACTAGCGGGCACAGATACGCAGTATTTT
j_call: TRBJ2-3
d_call: TRBD2
v_call: TRBV5-1
clone_size: NA

cdr3_aa: CASSPPGQTANYGYTF
cdr3_nt: TGTGCCAGCAGCCCCCCGGGACAGACAGCTAACTATGGCTACACCTTC
j_call: TRBJ1-2
d_call: TRBD1
v_call: TRBV9
clone_size: NA

cdr3_aa: CASSRPGHYEQYF
cdr3_nt: TGTGCCAGCAGCCGGCCCGGACACTACGAGCAGTACTTC
j_call: TRBJ2-7
d_call: NA
v_call: TRBV6-5
clone_size: NA

cdr3_aa: CAPPFAWGVGANYGYTF
cdr3_nt: TGCGCCCCGCCTTTTGCTTGGGGGGTAGGAGCTAACTATGGCTACACCTTC
j_call: TRBJ1-2
d_call: NA
v_call: TRBV10-2
clone_size: NA

cdr3_aa: CASSFDLGYTF
cdr3_nt: TGTGCCAGCAGTTTTGACTTAGGCTACACCTTC
j_call: TRBJ1-2
d_call: NA
v_call: TRBV28
clone_size: few

cdr3_aa: CASSLMWSRGLDEQYF
cdr3_nt: TGTGCCAGCAGTTTAATGTGGAGCAGGGGGTTGGACGAGCAGTACTTC
j_call: TRBJ2-7
d_call: TRBD1
v_call: TRBV28
clone_size: NA

cdr3_aa: CASSLGLGSADTQYF
cdr3_nt: TGTGCCAGCAGCTTGGGTCTGGGGAGTGCAGATACGCAGTATTTT
j_call: TRBJ2-3
d_call: NA
v_call: TRBV5-5
clone_size: few

cdr3_aa: CAVAGLSYGYTF
cdr3_nt: TGTGCCGTCGCGGGGCTTTCATATGGCTACACCTTC
j_call: TRBJ1-2
d_call: NA
v_call: TRBV10-3
clone_size: once

cdr3_aa: CASSRPQGNIHNEQFF
cdr3_nt: TGCGCCAGCAGTCGCCCCCAGGGGAACATCCACAATGAGCAGTTCTTC
j_call: TRBJ2-1
d_call: NA
v_call: TRBV23-1
clone_size: NA

cdr3_aa: CASSRNRGTEAFF
cdr3_nt: TGTGCCAGCAGCCGTAACAGGGGCACTGAAGCTTTCTTT
j_call: TRBJ1-1
d_call: TRBD1
v_call: TRBV11-2
clone_size: NA

cdr3_aa: CASSSSGTGMYF
cdr3_nt: TGTGCCAGCAGTAGTTCCGGGACAGGGATGTACTTC
j_call: TRBJ2-4
d_call: TRBD1
v_call: TRBV6-2/TRBV6-3
clone_size: NA

cdr3_aa: CSVSASVGELFF
cdr3_nt: TGCAGCGTATCTGCCTCCGTCGGGGAACTGTTTTTT
j_call: TRBJ1-4
d_call: NA
v_call: TRBV29-1
clone_size: NA

cdr3_aa: CAWSRSGGASNQPQHF
cdr3_nt: TGTGCCTGGAGTCGGTCGGGGGGAGCTAGCAATCAGCCCCAGCATTTT
j_call: TRBJ1-5
d_call: NA
v_call: TRBV30
clone_size: NA

cdr3_aa: CASTFTGGHGYTF
cdr3_nt: TGTGCCAGCACCTTCACAGGGGGACATGGCTACACCTTC
j_call: TRBJ1-2
d_call: TRBD1
v_call: TRBV3-1/TRBV3-2
clone_size: NA

cdr3_aa: CASSDQGVLFYTF
cdr3_nt: TGCGCCAGCAGCGACCAGGGGGTGCTGTTCTACACCTTC
j_call: TRBJ1-2
d_call: TRBD1
v_call: TRBV5-1
clone_size: few

cdr3_aa: CASSPLQQGINTGELFF
cdr3_nt: TGTGCCAGCTCACCCCTTCAGCAGGGAATAAATACCGGGGAGCTGTTTTTT
j_call: TRBJ2-2
d_call: NA
v_call: TRBV18
clone_size: NA

cdr3_aa: CASSLVPRPGQTQNTQYF
cdr3_nt: TGTGCCAGCAGCTTAGTCCCGAGACCGGGACAGACACAAAATACGCAGTATTTT
j_call: TRBJ2-3
d_call: TRBD1
v_call: TRBV11-3
clone_size: NA

cdr3_aa: CASRSTGGAKGYTF
cdr3_nt: TGTGCCAGTAGATCGACAGGGGGCGCGAAAGGCTACACCTTC
j_call: TRBJ1-2
d_call: TRBD1
v_call: TRBV19
clone_size: medium-sized

cdr3_aa: CASRSRGGWSTDTQYF
cdr3_nt: TGTGCCAGCAGATCAAGGGGGGGGTGGAGCACAGATACGCAGTATTTT
j_call: TRBJ2-3
d_call: NA
v_call: TRBV7-2
clone_size: NA

cdr3_aa: CASSPMDSNTGELFF
cdr3_nt: TGTGCCAGCAGCCCCATGGACTCGAACACCGGGGAGCTGTTTTTT
j_call: TRBJ2-2
d_call: NA
v_call: TRBV11-3
clone_size: NA